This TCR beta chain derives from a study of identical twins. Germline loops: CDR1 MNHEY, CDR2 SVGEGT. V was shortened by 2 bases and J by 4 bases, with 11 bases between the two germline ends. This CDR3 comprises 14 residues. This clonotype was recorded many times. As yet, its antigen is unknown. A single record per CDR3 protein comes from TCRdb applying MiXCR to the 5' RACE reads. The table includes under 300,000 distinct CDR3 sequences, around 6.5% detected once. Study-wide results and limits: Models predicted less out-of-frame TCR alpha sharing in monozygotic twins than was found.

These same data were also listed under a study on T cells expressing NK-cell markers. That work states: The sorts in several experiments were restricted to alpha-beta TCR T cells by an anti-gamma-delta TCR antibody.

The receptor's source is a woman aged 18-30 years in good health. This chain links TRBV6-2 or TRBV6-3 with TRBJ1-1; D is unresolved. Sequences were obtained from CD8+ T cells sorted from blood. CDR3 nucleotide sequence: TGTGCCAGCAGTTACCTTCCAGGCCCCACTGAAGCTTTCTTT. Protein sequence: CASSYLPGPTEAFF.